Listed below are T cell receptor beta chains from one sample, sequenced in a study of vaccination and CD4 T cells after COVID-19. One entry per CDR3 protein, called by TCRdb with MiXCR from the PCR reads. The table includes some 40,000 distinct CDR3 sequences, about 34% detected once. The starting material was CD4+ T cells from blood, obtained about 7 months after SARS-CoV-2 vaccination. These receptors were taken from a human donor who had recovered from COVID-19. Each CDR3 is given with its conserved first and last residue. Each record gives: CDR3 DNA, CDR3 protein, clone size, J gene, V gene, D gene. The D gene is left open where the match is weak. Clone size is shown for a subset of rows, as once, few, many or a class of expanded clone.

TGTGCCAGCATCCATCCATCTACCGGCTCCTACGAGCAGTACTTC CASIHPSTGSYEQYF few TRBJ2-7 TRBV28 .
TGCGCCAGCAGCCGCCCAGGGGGACAAGAGACCCAGTACTTC CASSRPGGQETQYF . TRBJ2-5 TRBV4-1 TRBD1
TGTGCCAGCAGTGTCGAGGCGCCAGATACGCAGTATTTT CASSVEAPDTQYF once TRBJ2-3 TRBV6-1 .
TGTGCCAGCAGCTTAGCGCGGGCGAGGCAGTTCTTC CASSLARARQFF . TRBJ2-1 TRBV7-8 .
TGCGCCAGCAGTAGACCGGGACATGGAGTGTGTGCTTTCTTT CASSRPGHGVCAFF few TRBJ1-1 TRBV23-1 .
TGTGCCAGCAGTGAAGCGCCAGAGGGAGGGTCCTACGAGCAGTACTTC CASSEAPEGGSYEQYF few TRBJ2-7 TRBV6-1 TRBD2
TGTGCCAGCGCGTTATTGAGCTCCTACAATGAGCAGTTCTTC CASALLSSYNEQFF . TRBJ2-1 TRBV27 .
TGTGCCAGCAGCCCAGGGCCGTACGAGCAGTACTTC CASSPGPYEQYF few TRBJ2-7 TRBV6-2/TRBV6-3 .
TGTGCCAGTAGTATGGGGCCCTTCCCCGGCGAGCAGTACTTC CASSMGPFPGEQYF . TRBJ2-7 TRBV19 .
TGTGCCAGCAGCCCCTTACTTGGCCTAGCGGGAGTTTTCTTC CASSPLLGLAGVFF few TRBJ2-1 TRBV7-2 TRBD2
TGTGCCAGCAGCCCGACCGGACAGGGGAACTATGGCTACACCTTC CASSPTGQGNYGYTF few TRBJ1-2 TRBV7-3 TRBD1
TGTGCCAGCACCGCAGACAGGGCGGTCTACAATGAGCAGTTCTTC CASTADRAVYNEQFF . TRBJ2-1 TRBV7-2 TRBD1
TGTGCCAGCAGTTTAGTCGGGACAGGGACCTATGGCTACACCTTC CASSLVGTGTYGYTF few TRBJ1-2 TRBV28 TRBD1
TGTGCCAGTAGTCCCGGGACTAGCGGGAGGGCCGGTTCCTACGAGCAGTACTTC CASSPGTSGRAGSYEQYF . TRBJ2-7 TRBV19 TRBD2
TGTGCCAGCAGCGGAGGGCAAGGGGGGAACGAGCAGTTCTTC CASSGGQGGNEQFF . TRBJ2-1 TRBV27 .
TGTGCCAGCATGAGCGGGACAGTCCGTCCCCCCTACAATGAGCAGTTCTTC CASMSGTVRPPYNEQFF . TRBJ2-1 TRBV6-2/TRBV6-3 .
TGCAGTGCTAGAGGGGGCCAAGAGACCCAGTACTTC CSARGGQETQYF . TRBJ2-5 TRBV20-1 .
TGTGCCAGCAGTTATCCCCCGAGCACTGAAGCTTTCTTT CASSYPPSTEAFF once TRBJ1-1 TRBV6-5 .
TGTGCCAGCAGCTTAGCCCTAGCGGACTCCTACAATGAGCAGTTCTTC CASSLALADSYNEQFF once TRBJ2-1 TRBV7-9 TRBD2
TGTGCCAGCAGTTACGGTTGGTACCAAGAGACCCAGTACTTC CASSYGWYQETQYF . TRBJ2-5 TRBV6-2/TRBV6-3 .
TGTGCCAGCAGCTTTGGCGGAACCCAAGAGACCCAGTACTTC CASSFGGTQETQYF few TRBJ2-5 TRBV11-3 .
TGTGCCAGCAGCCCTAGCGTCCCTGGGCACGGGGTTTACAATGAGCAGTTCTTC CASSPSVPGHGVYNEQFF . TRBJ2-1 TRBV7-8 .
TGTGCCAGCACGAGGAGGTATAATTCACCCCTCCACTTT CASTRRYNSPLHF . TRBJ1-6 TRBV27 .
TGCAGTGCTCGACAGGGGGCTGAAGAGACCCAGTACTTC CSARQGAEETQYF few TRBJ2-5 TRBV20-1 TRBD1
TGTGCCAGCAGTTTCCAACCCGGACAGGGGAACGAGCAGTACTTC CASSFQPGQGNEQYF . TRBJ2-7 TRBV28 TRBD1
TGTGCCAGCACCTCCCCCCCAGTAGCGGGAGACCATCTAAAGACCGGGGAGCTGTTTTTT CASTSPPVAGDHLKTGELFF . TRBJ2-2 TRBV28 TRBD2
TGTGCCAGCAGCTCCCTGGGGCGGGAGAGCACCGGGGAGCTGTTTTTT CASSSLGRESTGELFF . TRBJ2-2 TRBV5-6 TRBD2
TGCAGTGCTAGGGGCACCGGGACAGCTTATGGCTACACCTTC CSARGTGTAYGYTF few TRBJ1-2 TRBV20-1 TRBD1
TGTGCCAGCAGCCCCCGGGGGGGACTAGCGGGCGTAAATGAGCAGTTCTTC CASSPRGGLAGVNEQFF . TRBJ2-1 TRBV7-3 TRBD2
TGTGCCAGCAGCCCCACGGCGCAAGCTGATACGCAGTATTTT CASSPTAQADTQYF . TRBJ2-3 TRBV11-2 .
TGTGCCAGCAGCTTAGAATGGACTAGCGGGGGCGGCGAGACCCAGTACTTC CASSLEWTSGGGETQYF . TRBJ2-5 TRBV7-2 TRBD2
TGCGCCAGCAGCCAATCCCCAGGGACAGGGTCGGGCGAGCAGTACTTC CASSQSPGTGSGEQYF . TRBJ2-7 TRBV4-1 TRBD1
TGTGCCAGCAGCAGATTACCGGGACAGCGCTACGAGCAGTACTTC CASSRLPGQRYEQYF . TRBJ2-7 TRBV7-2 TRBD1
TGTGCCAGCGGTCAGGGACGCTACGAGCAGTACTTC CASGQGRYEQYF few TRBJ2-7 TRBV27 .
TGTGCCAGCAGTGTAGCGGCCTCCTACAATGAGCAGTTCTTC CASSVAASYNEQFF . TRBJ2-1 TRBV12-3/TRBV12-4 .
TGTGCCACCAGTGATTTGCTTGCGGATTCCTACAATGAGCAGTTCTTC CATSDLLADSYNEQFF few TRBJ2-1 TRBV24-1 .
TGTGCCAGCAAGCCGTATTCGACAGCAGAGACCCAGTACTTC CASKPYSTAETQYF few TRBJ2-5 TRBV28 .
TGTGCCAGCAGAAACCGGGACAGGTCATATACGGGCACTGAAGCTTTCTTT CASRNRDRSYTGTEAFF few TRBJ1-1 TRBV28 TRBD1
TGCGCCAGCAGCCACCTGCCGACAGGGATCGGAACTGAAGCTTTCTTT CASSHLPTGIGTEAFF . TRBJ1-1 TRBV4-1 TRBD1
TGTGCCAGCAGCTCCCAGACAGGGGCCACCGGGGCGCCCCAGCATTTT CASSSQTGATGAPQHF many TRBJ1-5 TRBV7-2 TRBD1
TGTGCCAGCAGTTACCCTCCCGAGCAGTACTTC CASSYPPEQYF few TRBJ2-7 TRBV6-5 .
TGCAGTGCTACAGACCGTGTAAGGACAGATACGCAGTATTTT CSATDRVRTDTQYF few TRBJ2-3 TRBV20-1 .
TGTGCCATCAGTGCCAGACAGGCCACCGGAAACACCATATATTTT CAISARQATGNTIYF . TRBJ1-3 TRBV10-3 .
TGTGCCAGCAGCCAAGAACTAGATTCAGATACGCAGTATTTT CASSQELDSDTQYF . TRBJ2-3 TRBV4-2 .
TGTGCCAGCAGTCTTCGACAGGCCCCCCCTGAAAAACTGTTTTTT CASSLRQAPPEKLFF . TRBJ1-4 TRBV6-1 .
TGTGCCAGCAGCTTAGGTCTTCGGGGCAGGGGGTACAATGAGCAGTTCTTC CASSLGLRGRGYNEQFF few TRBJ2-1 TRBV7-6 TRBD1
TGTGCCAGCAGCTTACAAGGCGATACGCAGTATTTT CASSLQGDTQYF . TRBJ2-3 TRBV7-2 .
TGTGCCAGCAGCCGCGACAGGGTAGCCTACGAGCAGTACTTC CASSRDRVAYEQYF few TRBJ2-7 TRBV6-1 TRBD1
TGTGCCAGCAGCTTTAGGGGGCAAGAGACCCAGTACTTC CASSFRGQETQYF . TRBJ2-5 TRBV11-2 .
TGCGCCAGCAGGGAGGGACAGGGGGCTTCCTACGAGCAGTACTTC CASREGQGASYEQYF . TRBJ2-7 TRBV4-1 TRBD1
TGTGCCAGCAAATCCTCACCATGGGGGACCCACTACGAGCAGTACTTC CASKSSPWGTHYEQYF . TRBJ2-7 TRBV28 .